These 19 T cell receptor beta chains were all obtained from the same sample, sequenced in a study of OX40 agonist ivuxolimab in advanced cancers. The protocol was immunoSEQ multiplex PCR, while the TCRdb copy is restricted to in-frame clones and leaves out a portion. The sample has 60,000 to 70,000 clones; 85% to 90% are singletons. The sequencing here drew on CD4+ or CD8+ T cells sorted from blood, taken in a trial of the OX40 agonist ivuxolimab. The source of these receptors is an adult with an advanced solid tumor such as melanoma, head and neck, liver or kidney cancer.

This rearrangement joins TRBV6-1 to TRBJ1-2, with TRBD1 matching over 7 bases. Trimming took 3 bases from V and 8 from J; bases not matched to a gene: 9. The CDR3 totals 14 residues. Germline V gene sequence: CDR1 MNHNS, CDR2 SASEGT. CDR3 protein: CASSDRTGNHGYTF. CDR3 bases: TGTGCCAGCAGTGATCGGACAGGAAATCACGGCTACACCTTC.

Details on this clone: One junction end disagrees with the germline gene, perhaps due to a read error. The rearrangement links TRBV20-1 to TRBJ2-1; D is unclear. Germline V lookup: CDR1 DFQATT, CDR2 SNEGSKA (reference sequence). The CDR3 is 8 residues long. CDR3 coding DNA: TGCAGTGCTACCCCTCGGATCTTC. Protein product: CSATPRIF.

The V gene is TRBV7-2, the J gene TRBJ2-7; D remains unclear. There are 11 residues in the CDR3. Trimming took off 3 bases at V and 5 bases at J, with 5 bases between the two ends. The germline V gene encodes CDR1 SGHTA and CDR2 FQGNSA. This CDR3 reads CASSLMNEQYF. The CDR3 nucleotides are TGTGCCAGCAGCTTGATGAACGAGCAGTACTTC.

V and J are TRBV4-2 and TRBJ1-4; D remains ambiguous. The CDR3 sequence is 14 residues long. Germline CDR1 reads LGHNA; CDR2 reads YNFKEQ. The V end lost 5 bases, the J end lost 7 bases, and 14 bases lay between the germline ends. The CDR3 nucleotides are TGTGCCAGCAGCTTAGGGCCAGTAATTGAAAAACTGTTTTTT. Translating it yields CASSLGPVIEKLFF.

The genes are TRBV10-3 and TRBJ2-5; D is undetermined. Trimming pared 4 bases from V and 5 bases from J, leaving 8 bases between. This CDR3 spans 12 amino acids. CDR1 and CDR2 (germline): ENHRY, SYGVKD. In DNA, the CDR3 is TGTGCCATCAGTGGGTTAGGGGAGACCCAGTACTTC. It encodes CAISGLGETQYF.

V and J are TRBV5-1 and TRBJ2-7; the D is unclear. Germline loops: CDR1 SGHRS, CDR2 YFSETQ. The CDR3 is made up of 15 amino acids. The V end was cut by 0 bases, the J end by 0 bases, with 10 bases between. CDR3 in amino acids: CASSLEPLYSYEQYF. CDR3 nucleotide sequence: TGCGCCAGCAGCTTGGAACCCCTATACTCCTACGAGCAGTACTTC.

This chain links TRBV7-2 with TRBJ2-2, with unresolved D. V lost 5 bases, J lost 1 base, and 11 bases lay in between. Germline lookup yields CDR1 SGHTA and CDR2 FQGNSA. The CDR3 totals 15 residues. Here the CDR3 reads CASSPIPQNTGELFF. The CDR3 coding sequence is TGTGCCAGCAGCCCGATCCCCCAGAACACCGGGGAGCTGTTTTTT.

The chain employs TRBV15 and TRBJ2-7; 9 bases line up with TRBD2. Per the germline V gene, CDR1 is LNHNV and CDR2 is YYDKDF (reference sequence). V shed 6 bases, J shed 3 bases, and the junction held 6 bases outside the gene matches. The CDR3 runs to 14 residues. The CDR3 DNA follows: TGTGCCACCAGGGCGGGAGGGAATGTCTACGAGCAGTACTTC. Translating gives CATRAGGNVYEQYF.

CDR3 residues: CATSTNTGAVTEAFF. The CDR3 region has the DNA TGTGCCACCAGCACGAATACAGGGGCAGTGACTGAAGCTTTCTTT. This chain links TRBV10-3 with TRBJ1-1, with 7 bases identical to TRBD1. Losses at the gene ends were 10 bases for V and 5 bases for J; bases not matched to a gene: 16. CDR1 and CDR2 (germline): ENHRY, SYGVKD. CDR3 size: 15 residues.

This chain joins TRBV6-6 and TRBJ1-2; 11 nucleotides line up with TRBD1. The V gene's germline CDR1 is MNHNY and CDR2 SVGAGI (reference sequence). V dropped 5 bases and J dropped 3; count of bases not matched to a gene: 2. The CDR3 totals 14 residues. The CDR3 DNA is TGTGCCAGCAGTAGGGGACAGGGGGACTATGGCTACACCTTC. Its protein is CASSRGQGDYGYTF.

The rearrangement links TRBV30 to TRBJ2-2; D is perhaps TRBD2 (6 bases). This CDR3 spans 16 amino acids. V dropped 4 bases and J dropped 8 bases, with 23 bases sitting between them. In germline, CDR1 is GTSNPN, CDR2 SVGIG (reference sequence). The DNA for the CDR3 is TGTGCCTGGATCGAGAGCGGGCTAGGAGGGGCGGGGGAGCTGTTTTTT. It is translated as CAWIESGLGGAGELFF.

Comment on this clone: This CDR3 is also generated by other DNA sequences in the sample. This chain joins TRBV9 and TRBJ2-5, with a tentative D call TRBD2 (5 bases). Deletions cut 2 bases from V and 4 bases from J, with 12 bases between. The CDR3 has 14 amino acids. The V gene's germline CDR1 is SGDLS and CDR2 YYNGEE. CDR3 in amino acids: CASSVGGLRETQYF. The CDR3 DNA follows: TGTGCCAGCAGCGTTGGCGGGCTCCGAGAGACCCAGTACTTC.

V is TRBV19 and J is TRBJ1-6, with 8 bases aligning to TRBD1. The CDR3 runs to 15 residues. V lost 5 bases and J lost 9; bases outside the gene matches: 9. In germline, CDR1 is LNHDA, CDR2 SQIVND (reference sequence). CDR3 DNA: TGTGCCAGTAGTCTCCAGACAGGGGCCAGTTCACCCCTCCACTTT. Residues: CASSLQTGASSPLHF.

The rearrangement uses TRBV18 and TRBJ1-5; D remains unclear. From germline, CDR1 is KGHSH and CDR2 LQKENI. Trimming took off 4 bases at V and 4 bases at J, with 11 bases between the two ends. The CDR3 covers 14 residues. The CDR3 is CASSRENGNQPQHF. Written as DNA, the CDR3 is TGTGCCAGCTCACGAGAAAATGGGAATCAGCCCCAGCATTTT. The full variable domain, in which reference TRBV18 and TRBJ1-5 provide the parts outside the CDR3, is NAGVMQNPRHLVRRRGQEARLRCSPMKGHSHVYWYRQLPEEGLKFMVYLQKENIIDESGMPKERFSAEFPKEGPSILRIQQVVRGDSAAYFCASSRENGNQPQHFGDGTRLSIL.

This chain links TRBV25-1 with TRBJ2-5; D is perhaps TRBD2 (5 bases). Germline CDR1 reads MGHDK; CDR2 reads SYGVNS. This CDR3 has 11 residues. V was clipped by 6 bases and J by 3 bases, with 5 bases between them. The CDR3 here is CASRREETQYF. The CDR3 bases are TGTGCCAGCAGGCGGGAAGAGACCCAGTACTTC.

The chain carries TRBV7-2 and TRBJ1-6; 9 bases align to TRBD1. Germline CDR1 is SGHTA and CDR2 is FQGNSA. The CDR3 has 15 residues. J was trimmed by 6 bases and V by 2 bases; bases with no gene match: 2. The CDR3 DNA reads TGTGCCAGCAGCTTACGGGGACAGGGTAATTCACCCCTCCACTTT. Encoded protein: CASSLRGQGNSPLHF. Looking up the rest from reference TRBV7-2 and TRBJ1-6 gives the full variable domain: GAGVSQSPSNKVTEKGKDVELRCDPISGHTALYWYRQSLGQGLEFLIYFQGNSAPDKSGLPSDRFSAERTGGSVSTLTIQRTQQEDSAVYLCASSLRGQGNSPLHFGNGTRLTVT.

The rearrangement uses TRBV27 and TRBJ1-1; tentative D call: TRBD1 (5 bases). Deletions cut 3 bases from V and 5 bases from J, with 25 bases between. Germline CDR1 MNHEY, CDR2 SMNVEV (reference sequence). The CDR3 runs to 18 residues. The CDR3 sequence is CASSFQAMQGSGVTEAFF. In DNA, the CDR3 is TGTGCCAGCAGTTTTCAAGCTATGCAGGGATCAGGCGTAACTGAAGCTTTCTTT.

The chain joins TRBV7-2 to TRBJ1-1, with D perhaps matching TRBD1 (6 bases). Trimming removed 5 bases at V and 8 bases at J, with 12 bases between. CDR3 length equals 12 residues. Germline V gene lookup returns CDR1 SGHTA and CDR2 FQGNSA. CDR3 residues: CASSPGQFEAFF. The CDR3 DNA reads TGTGCCAGCAGCCCCGGACAGTTCGAAGCTTTCTTT.

The chain carries TRBV6-5 and TRBJ1-2; TRBD1 might be the D (6 bases). This CDR3 is built from 14 residues. In germline, CDR1 is MNHEY, CDR2 SVGAGI. V was trimmed by 6 bases and J by 6 bases, leaving 17 bases between them. DNA for the CDR3: TGTGCCAGCAGCCCGGAGGGGGGGCGCAATGGCTACACCTTC. This codes for CASSPEGGRNGYTF.